This TCR beta chain was profiled in a study of cytomegalovirus exposure and HLA in healthy donors. Study overall: Out of about 190 million T cells, an earlier analysis found roughly 110 million unique TCR beta sequences in total. Overall study results and limits: There were some public TCRs occurring in many donors, but most TCR sequences were rare. Sequencing likely generated an artifact that appeared as a cluster of highly shared sequence variants. According to reports, the classifier identified cytomegalovirus status with high specificity and sensitivity.

Points on this clone: As yet, its antigen is unknown.

The CDR3 is 14 amino acids. Trimming cost V 1 base and J 4 bases, with 10 bases left between them. CDR1 is SGHVS and CDR2 is FNYEAQ in the germline V gene. The PCR ran on 60 Vbeta and 13 Jbeta primers. Sequencing used immunoSEQ multiplex PCR; TCRdb keeps in-frame clones, though not all of them. Among approximately 110,000 clones listed, 73% were seen once. This TCR derives from a middle-aged man in good health and CMV-seronegative. This chain links TRBV7-6 with TRBJ1-1; D is undetermined. Sequenced input: PBMCs. CDR3 sequence reads: CASSLVRGSTEAFF. The CDR3 nucleotides read TGTGCCAGCAGCTTAGTTCGGGGAAGCACTGAAGCTTTCTTT.